The 17 T cell receptor beta chains below come from one sample, sequenced in a study of human T cells and chemical hapten exposure. The sample's time point: patch test 2, 6 weeks after DPC sensitization. The treatment is: therapeutic diphenylcyclopropenone sensitization with weekly scalp DPC. TCRdb reprocessed the RACE reads via MiXCR and lists one record per CDR3 protein. This sample has a few hundred thousand distinct CDR3 sequences, with more than 5% found just once. Here the sequenced sample was whole blood, taken in connection with sensitization to the hapten diphenylcyclopropenone (DPC). The receptors shown here come from a woman aged 18 to 35 with alopecia areata. Some clones in this sample may be carry-over from other donors' samples.

Concerning this clonotype itself: A read error may explain this, as a much larger clone is one base away. This chain links TRBV6-2 or TRBV6-3 with TRBJ1-6, with D possibly matching TRBD1 (6 bases). Deletions cut 5 bases from V and 11 bases from J, with 19 bases between. The CDR3 is 15 amino acids. The V gene's germline CDR1 is MNHEY and CDR2 SVGEGT. CDR3 amino acids: CASSLTWDKDTPLHF. CDR3 nucleotide sequence: TGTGCCAGCAGTCTTACCTGGGACAAAGATACACCCCTCCACTTT.

This clonotype was counted a few times. This rearrangement joins TRBV7-9 to TRBJ1-1; no clear D. V shed 4 bases and J shed 0 bases, with 9 bases lying between them. The CDR3 covers 14 residues. CDR1 is SEHNR, CDR2 FQNEAQ, per germline (reference sequence). CDR3 amino acids: CASSWAAVNTEAFF. The CDR3 nucleotides read TGTGCCAGCAGCTGGGCGGCGGTGAACACTGAAGCTTTCTTT. Using reference TRBV7-9 and TRBJ1-1 for the parts outside the CDR3, the full variable domain is DTGVSQNPRHKITKRGQNVTFRCDPISEHNRLYWYRQTLGQGPEFLTYFQNEAQLEKSRLLSDRFSAERPKGSFSTLEIQRTEQGDSAMYLCASSWAAVNTEAFFGQGTRLTVV.

This clonotype was recorded a few times. The genes are TRBV9 and TRBJ1-1, with a tentative D call TRBD1 (6 bases). The ends were cut back, 6 bases at V and 0 bases at J, with 12 bases in the middle. The CDR3 is 14 amino acids. Germline V lookup: CDR1 SGDLS, CDR2 YYNGEE. CDR3 bases: TGTGCCAGCACCTTACAGGGAATGAACACTGAAGCTTTCTTT. It translates to CASTLQGMNTEAFF.

This clonotype showed up just a few times. V is TRBV9 and J is TRBJ1-6, with D tentatively TRBD1 (6 bases). CDR3 size: 15 residues. Germline V gene data show CDR1 as SGDLS and CDR2 as YYNGEE. Between the trimmed V and J ends, which lost 0 bases and 12 bases, there was a span of 16 bases. CDR3 bases: TGTGCCAGCAGCGTAGGATCGGACAGTCCCCAACCCCTCCACTTT. It encodes CASSVGSDSPQPLHF.

In this sample, this clonotype turned up many times. The J gene is TRBJ2-7, the V gene TRBV5-8; the match to TRBD1 covers 8 bases. J gave up 4 bases and V 0 bases, and 9 bases lay outside the gene matches. CDR3 length: 16 residues. CDR1 is SGHTS, CDR2 YDEGEE, per germline. CDR3 nucleotide sequence: TGTGCCAGCAGCTTGGAACCCAGGACAGGGAATTACGAGCAGTACTTC. Amino acids: CASSLEPRTGNYEQYF. Together with reference TRBV5-8 and TRBJ2-7, the CDR3 gives the full variable domain: EAGVTQSPTHLIKTRGQQATLRCSPISGHTSVYWYQQALGLGLQFLLWYDEGEERNRGNFPPRFSGRQFPNYSSELNVNALELEDSALYLCASSLEPRTGNYEQYFGPGTRLTVT.

The genes are TRBV20-1 and TRBJ1-5, with D uncertain. With 3 bases removed from V and 5 bases from J, the gap between germline ends came to 14 bases. Germline V gene lookup returns CDR1 DFQATT and CDR2 SNEGSKA (reference sequence). The CDR3 spans 14 residues. DNA of the CDR3: TGCAGTGCTAGTGAGGATAGGAAAGATCAGCCCCAGCATTTT. Amino acid sequence: CSASEDRKDQPQHF.

This clonotype was counted only a few times. The chain joins TRBV6-6 to TRBJ2-3; 7 bases map to TRBD1. Germline V lookup: CDR1 MNHNY, CDR2 SVGAGI (reference sequence). There are 16 residues in the CDR3. The V segment lost 5 bases and the J segment 2 bases; nucleotides outside the gene matches: 10. CDR3 sequence: CASSDRQGSVTDTQYF. CDR3 nucleotide sequence: TGTGCCAGCAGTGATCGACAGGGATCCGTCACAGATACGCAGTATTTT.

This clonotype was found a few times. CDR3 protein: CASSADRLNTGELFF. CDR3 in DNA: TGTGCCAGTAGTGCCGACAGGTTGAACACCGGGGAGCTGTTTTTT. The rearrangement uses TRBV19 and TRBJ2-2, with D perhaps TRBD1 (6 bases). The V gene's germline CDR1 is LNHDA and CDR2 SQIVND (reference sequence). V was trimmed by 5 bases and J by 1 base, leaving 11 bases between them. The length of the CDR3 is 15 residues.

This clonotype has a count of ten or more. The chain uses TRBV3-1 and TRBJ1-1; weak D call: TRBD1 (5 bases). The CDR3 loop spans 14 amino acids. The germline V gene has CDR1 LGHDT and CDR2 YNNKEL (reference sequence). Deletions cut 4 bases from V and 4 bases from J, with 13 bases between. For the CDR3, the DNA is TGTGCCAGCAGCCCGGGACGGATCATCACTGAAGCTTTCTTT. Translating it yields CASSPGRIITEAFF. Full variable domain (rest looked up from reference TRBV3-1 and TRBJ1-1): DTAVSQTPKYLVTQMGNDKSIKCEQNLGHDTMYWYKQDSKKFLKIMFSYNNKELIINETVPNRFSPKSPDKAHLNLHINSLELGDSAVYFCASSPGRIITEAFFGQGTRLTVV.

This clonotype was detected many times. The V call is TRBV4-1, the J call TRBJ1-5; 10 bases are shared with TRBD1. The CDR3 has 18 amino acids. V was pared by 0 bases and J by 7 bases, with 12 bases of the junction left unmatched. Germline CDR1 MGHRA, CDR2 YSYEKL. CDR3 nucleotide sequence: TGCGCCAGCAGCCAAGATGTGGGTAGGGACAGGGGACGACAGCCCCAGCATTTT. Encoded protein: CASSQDVGRDRGRQPQHF.

This clonotype was seen a few times. The genes are TRBV6-5 and TRBJ2-5; unclear D gene. Germline V CDR1 and CDR2: MNHEY, SVGAGI. CDR3 length: 14 residues. Trimming pared 4 bases from V and 9 bases from J, leaving 18 bases between. The CDR3 nucleotides read TGTGCCAGCAGTTTAGAAGGGTCCGGGCCGTCCCAGTACTTC. Translating it yields CASSLEGSGPSQYF.

This clonotype has just a few counts. The genes are TRBV9 and TRBJ2-1; TRBD2 matches at 10 bases. CDR1 is SGDLS and CDR2 is YYNGEE in the germline V gene. The V and J ends lost 7 bases and 7 bases, in that order; junction bases with no gene match: 11. This CDR3 comprises 15 residues. CDR3 sequence: CASAVGAGGRNEQFF. CDR3 in DNA: TGTGCCAGCGCGGTCGGAGCGGGGGGGCGTAATGAGCAGTTCTTC.

In this sample, this clonotype turned up a few times. The chain joins TRBV7-9 to TRBJ1-5; D is ambiguous. Germline V gene lookup returns CDR1 SEHNR and CDR2 FQNEAQ (reference sequence). This CDR3 region has 16 residues. Trimming shortened V by 4 bases and J by 2 bases, and 15 bases separated the two germline ends. CDR3 in DNA: TGTGCCAGCAGCTCCGGGCCCGGTGGTGGCAATCAGCCCCAGCATTTT. This sequence encodes CASSSGPGGGNQPQHF.

This clonotype was counted between two and nine times. The CDR3 is CASSFGQGANQPQHF. The CDR3, as DNA: TGTGCCAGCAGTTTCGGACAGGGGGCCAATCAGCCCCAGCATTTT. The V and J genes are TRBV2 and TRBJ1-5; 11 bases fit TRBD1. The J segment lost 3 bases and the V segment lost 5 bases, leaving 3 bases of the junction unmatched. The CDR3 loop spans 15 amino acids. Per germline, CDR1 SNHLY and CDR2 FYNNEI.

The CDR3 protein is CASSHTLGSETQYF. The CDR3 DNA sequence: TGTGCCAGCAGCCACACGCTAGGGTCGGAGACCCAGTACTTC. The V and J genes are TRBV9 and TRBJ2-5; no firm D call. Germline CDR1 and CDR2: SGDLS and YYNGEE. This CDR3 contains 14 residues. The ends were cut back, 4 bases at V and 5 bases at J, with 15 bases in the middle.

This clonotype has a handful of counts. The J gene is TRBJ2-1, the V gene TRBV12-3 or TRBV12-4, with D maybe TRBD2 (5 bases). There are 13 residues in the CDR3. Trimming stripped 5 bases from V and 8 bases from J, with 13 bases between. The CDR3 DNA sequence: TGTGCCAGCAGTCCCCCGGGGTTGGATGAGCAGTTCTTC. Its translation: CASSPPGLDEQFF.

V usage is TRBV10-3 and J usage is TRBJ2-5, with TRBD1 matching 9 bases. The CDR3 length is 14 residues. Germline lookup yields CDR1 ENHRY and CDR2 SYGVKD. Unmatched junction bases numbered 6, after V lost 6 bases and J lost 4 bases. CDR3 protein: CAIRGTGKGETQYF. The CDR3 bases are TGTGCCATCAGGGGGACAGGGAAAGGAGAGACCCAGTACTTC.